The clone carrying this TCR beta chain came up many times. Its antigen is undetermined. These data are taken from a study of T cell repertoires in cytomegalovirus infection. Study in general: Both a matching HLA type and CMV infection were indicated by public TCR beta signatures.

TCRdb reanalysed the reads using MiXCR and keeps one entry per CDR3 protein. The sample yields approximately 1,000,000 distinct CDR3 sequences, about a third seen once. V was pared by 3 bases and J by 0 bases, with 8 bases between. The V gene's germline CDR1 is SGHTA and CDR2 FQGTGA. This CDR3 region has 15 residues. Specimen: cultured CD8+ T cells from PBMCs, collected from culture after CMV antigen stimulation. The chain joins TRBV7-3 to TRBJ2-2; D is unclear. The sequence came from a human donor in good health (CMV status not recorded). Some clones in this sample may be carry-over from other donors' samples. The CDR3 reads CASSLDTANTGELFF. The CDR3 nucleotides read TGTGCCAGCAGCTTGGATACAGCGAACACCGGGGAGCTGTTTTTT.